Shown below are 18 T cell receptor beta chains from a single sample sequenced in a study of T cells in tuberculosis. Assay: immunoSEQ multiplex PCR; the TCRdb copy retains only in-frame clones and omits some. The sample shows 85,000 to 100,000 clones, approximately 91% of them seen only once. After thawing and overnight rest, PBMC were stained with GMM-loaded CD1B tetramer, viability dye and anti-CD3 for sorting. The CD1B tetramers carried C32 glucose monomycolate purified from Rhodococcus equi. The sample comprised CD1b-GMM tetramer-negative cells sorted from PBMCs. The receptors here all came from an adult woman with latent tuberculosis.

V usage is TRBV5-1 and J usage is TRBJ2-7, with 7 bases that match TRBD1. Germline loops: CDR1 SGHRS, CDR2 YFSETQ. The CDR3 consists of 15 residues. V lost 0 bases to trimming and J lost 3 bases; unmatched junction nucleotides: 6. CDR3 in DNA: TGCGCCAGCAGCTTGGGGGCAGGGGGAATCTACGAGCAGTACTTC. It translates to CASSLGAGGIYEQYF.

The genes are TRBV23-1 and TRBJ1-1, with D possibly being TRBD1 (6 bases). TRBV23-1 is flagged as an ORF with uncertain function. The CDR3 is 15 amino acids. V lost 2 bases and J lost 5, with 15 bases in between. The CDR3 DNA reads as TGCGCCAGCAGTCAACAAGGGGGGGAGGGGACTGAAGCTTTCTTT. The encoded protein is CASSQQGGEGTEAFF.

This clone was picked up one time. The V and J genes are TRBV7-9 and TRBJ2-1; D may be TRBD2 (6 bases). The CDR3 has 14 residues. V was cut by 5 bases and J by 10 bases, with 18 bases left in between. Germline CDR1 SEHNR, CDR2 FQNEAQ (reference sequence). The CDR3 DNA follows: TGTGCCAGCAGCCAACGCGCCGGGACTTGGGAGCAGTTCTTC. It encodes CASSQRAGTWEQFF.

The genes are TRBV18 and TRBJ1-1; tentatively, D is TRBD1 (6 bases). Germline lookup yields CDR1 KGHSH and CDR2 LQKENI. V lost 4 bases, J lost 8 bases, and 11 bases lay in between. There are 12 residues in the CDR3. CDR3 region: CASSRGTPEAFF. As DNA, the CDR3 is TGTGCCAGCTCACGAGGGACACCCGAAGCTTTCTTT.

The rearrangement uses TRBV5-1 and TRBJ2-1; 15 positions match TRBD2. The germline V gene has CDR1 SGHRS and CDR2 YFSETQ. The CDR3 totals 18 residues. With V trimmed by 3 bases and J by 2 bases, 6 bases remained unmatched. The chain's CDR3 is CASSSQGLAGGPYNEQFF. CDR3 in DNA: TGCGCCAGCAGCTCCCAGGGACTAGCGGGGGGACCCTACAATGAGCAGTTCTTC.

The V call is TRBV29-1, the J call TRBJ2-1, with 9 nucleotides matching TRBD1. CDR1 SQVTM and CDR2 ANQGSEA come from the germline V gene. The CDR3 is made up of 13 amino acids. V shed 4 bases, J shed 10 bases, and the junction held 8 bases outside the gene matches. DNA for the CDR3: TGCAGCGTTGGAGGGACAGGGAAGGTCGAGCAGTTCTTC. It codes for CSVGGTGKVEQFF.

This clone was detected a few times. The gene calls are TRBV5-8 and TRBJ2-7; D possibly corresponds to TRBD1 (5 bases). CDR1 and CDR2 (germline): SGHTS, YDEGEE. Trimming removed 2 bases from V and 6 bases from J, with 9 bases in between. The CDR3 is made up of 12 amino acids. CDR3 DNA: TGTGCCAGCAGCTTCAGGGCCCCCGAGCAGTACGTC. Amino acid sequence: CASSFRAPEQYV.

The CDR3 region is CASSAGTSGGVSGANVLTF. Written as DNA, the CDR3 is TGTGCCAGCAGCGCCGGGACTAGCGGGGGGGTTTCTGGGGCCAACGTCCTGACTTTC. This chain links TRBV9 with TRBJ2-6; TRBD2 matches 16 bases. This CDR3 is 19 amino acids long. Germline V gene lookup returns CDR1 SGDLS and CDR2 YYNGEE. After removal of 3 bases from V and 1 base from J, the junction contained 4 bases not matched to a gene.

This sequence joins TRBV9 and TRBJ1-2, with D perhaps TRBD1 (6 bases). V was shortened by 0 bases and J by 2 bases, with 11 bases between the two germline ends. There are 15 residues in the CDR3. Germline CDR1 is SGDLS and CDR2 is YYNGEE. The CDR3 coding sequence is TGTGCCAGCAGCGTAGTGGACAGACAAAACTATGGCTACACCTTC. This codes for CASSVVDRQNYGYTF. Complete variable domain (other parts from reference TRBV9 and TRBJ1-2): DSGVTQTPKHLITATGQRVTLRCSPRSGDLSVYWYQQSLDQGLQFLIQYYNGEERAKGNILERFSAQQFPDLHSELNLSSLELGDSALYFCASSVVDRQNYGYTFGSGTRLTVV.

The J gene is TRBJ2-7, the V gene TRBV20-1, with D perhaps TRBD2 (5 bases). Deletions cut 4 bases from V and 3 bases from J, with 7 bases between. The CDR3 spans 11 residues. Per the germline V gene, CDR1 is DFQATT and CDR2 is SNEGSKA (reference sequence). The CDR3 loop is CSAKGGYEQYF. In DNA, the CDR3 is TGCAGTGCTAAAGGAGGCTACGAGCAGTACTTC.

The chain links TRBV5-1 to TRBJ2-5; TRBD1 agrees at 8 bases. The V and J ends lost 6 bases and 4 bases, in that order; junction bases with no gene match: 11. The CDR3 has 15 amino acids. The germline CDR1 and CDR2 sequences are SGHRS and YFSETQ. The CDR3 coding sequence is TGCGCCAGCAAAACAGGACAGGGATTAGGAGAGACCCAGTACTTC. This translates into CASKTGQGLGETQYF.

This chain connects TRBV19 to TRBJ1-1; perhaps TRBD1 as D (5 bases). Germline CDR1 and CDR2: LNHDA and SQIVND (reference sequence). The CDR3 covers 15 residues. The ends were cut back, 3 bases at V and 1 base at J, with 12 bases in the middle. CDR3 region: CASSISGTGNTEAFF. The CDR3 DNA is TGTGCCAGTAGTATTTCGGGTACAGGGAACACTGAAGCTTTCTTT.

V gene TRBV19 combines with J gene TRBJ2-3; a possible D gene is TRBD1 (5 bases). Trimming stripped 4 bases from V and 1 base from J, with 12 bases between. Germline V lookup: CDR1 LNHDA, CDR2 SQIVND (reference sequence). This CDR3 contains 15 residues. As DNA, the CDR3 is TGTGCCAGTAGTAGGATGGGGCAGGGCACAGATACGCAGTATTTT. Residues: CASSRMGQGTDTQYF.

The chain employs TRBV6-1 and TRBJ2-2; no definite D call. The CDR3 covers 14 residues. V was shortened by 5 bases and J by 0 bases, with 7 bases between the two germline ends. Germline V gives CDR1 MNHNS, CDR2 SASEGT. In nucleotides, the CDR3 is TGTGCCAGCAGTTCCCACACGAACACCGGGGAGCTGTTTTTT. Residues: CASSSHTNTGELFF.

This chain joins TRBV7-9 and TRBJ2-3; 14 nucleotides align to TRBD2. J lost 0 bases, V lost 5 bases, and 10 bases had no gene match. The CDR3 loop spans 19 amino acids. Germline V gene data show CDR1 as SEHNR and CDR2 as FQNEAQ (reference sequence). CDR3 region: CASSPPWTSGGPSTDTQYF. CDR3 DNA: TGTGCCAGCAGCCCACCTTGGACTAGCGGGGGGCCTAGCACAGATACGCAGTATTTT.

V and J are TRBV7-3 and TRBJ1-5; D might be TRBD1 (6 bases). The ends were cut back, 7 bases at V and 3 bases at J, with 16 bases in the middle. CDR1 and CDR2 from the germline V gene are SGHTA and FQGTGA. The CDR3 has 15 residues. The CDR3 nucleotides are TGTGCCAGCAACAAACCTCCAGGGGACAATCAGCCCCAGCATTTT. This codes for CASNKPPGDNQPQHF.

The chain uses TRBV7-9 and TRBJ2-5; D may be TRBD2 (6 bases). The CDR3 length is 13 residues. With 3 bases removed from V and 5 bases from J, the gap between germline ends came to 10 bases. Looked up from germline, CDR1 is SEHNR and CDR2 is FQNEAQ (reference sequence). The CDR3 sequence: CASSLEGGETQYF. CDR3 in DNA: TGTGCCAGCAGCTTGGAAGGAGGGGAGACCCAGTACTTC.

The genes are TRBV14 and TRBJ2-1; TRBD1 matches at 8 bases. V gave up 0 bases and J gave up 6 bases; unmatched junction bases: 19. The CDR3 runs to 20 residues. The germline CDR1 and CDR2 sequences are SGHDN and FVKESK. CDR3 region: CASSQDLGDRGSWVTNEQFF. The CDR3 DNA follows: TGTGCCAGCAGCCAAGATCTGGGAGACAGGGGTAGTTGGGTTACCAATGAGCAGTTCTTC.